This record covers a single T cell receptor (beta chain). Its antigen has not been determined. No much larger clone exists at a distance of one base, and base qualities are not known. The immunoSEQ hsTCRB v3.0 assay was used at survey level resolution for TRB variable region sequencing. TRB sequencing targeted a depth of about 40,000-50,000 T-cell genomes per sample. TRB libraries were pooled and sequenced on an Illumina MiSeq using a v3 150-cycle kit. The study's processing was this. Repertoire analysis was performed in R inside a reproducible Nextflow workflow that covered QC, data transformation and analysis. Custom analyses were implemented in LymphoSeq2, an R package for AIRR-Seq data exploration. Several samples that yielded fewer than 5000 total TRB sequences were excluded, so that around 190 HIV repertoires were analyzed. Of the 180 to 200 retained HIV repertoires, about 60 were collected before and more than 120 after ART initiation. Each repertoire was downsampled to 5000 TRB nucleotide sequences, and summary statistics were averaged across 100 downsampling iterations. Only TRB sequences with CDR3 regions of at least seven amino acids were retained for analysis. A Shannon entropy-derived clonality score and the Gini coefficient were used to measure diversity. In repertoire networks, the top 5000 CDR3 amino acid sequences were linked whenever an edit distance of one separated two sequences. For TRB CDR3 amino acid sequences, GLIPH2 was used to predict antigen specificity groups and MHC restriction. To flag known associations with CMV, EBV, HIV or tissue antigens, CDR3 amino acid sequences were compared against VDJdb and McPAS-TCR. Pre-ART, post-ART and control groups were compared with Wilcoxon signed-rank tests and Holm-Bonferroni correction. TCRdb limited this immuneACCESS table to in-frame rearrangements with V and J called. A share of clones is missing; checked studies link under half to unresolved V genes, and the rest is unexplained. That table supplies the V and J calls and clone size; D and trimming were determined from the DNA. The sample includes more than 35,000 clones, with approximately 83% observed a single time. The ten top clones hold about 10% of the sample.

This sample was taken from a study of long-term antiretroviral therapy in people with HIV (dated by TCRdb to between 2021 and 2022). Study-level background: The earliest samples were collected roughly a decade before the 2015 WHO recommendation for immediate ART, at a time when ART was usually postponed until CD4 counts fell. Whether ART initiation and durable HIV suppression were associated with changes in peripheral blood TRB repertoire composition and diversity was tested in a retrospective serial study. From fewer than 35 adults with confirmed HIV infection, the cohort provided roughly 200 cryopreserved PBMC samples, gathered serially across a mean of around 6 years (range 1-12). Among the 30 to 35 participants with HIV, eleven to twelve were female. No cross-contamination during QIAcube processing was shown when test extractions of a monoclonal T-cell line were performed alongside fewer than 35 polyclonal samples.

Study-wide findings and limitations: Inferences about post-ART repertoire changes are limited because no data were available on ART adherence, viral resistance or therapy changes. Starting ART was linked to a significant rise in TRB diversity, yet even after long-term ART the diversity remained significantly lower than in transplant donor controls. Compared with controls, HIV repertoires had narrower CDR3 length ranges, and the network structure pointed to an antigen-experienced repertoire that shifted only slightly toward naive after ART. The samples were dated from about 2004 to 2018, and the ART regimens that were used may be less effective than current ART regimens. Because cell numbers in pre-ART samples were limited, unsorted PBMC were profiled instead of sorted CD4+ and CD8+ T cells. Owing to limited PBMC availability, only the TCR beta chain was sequenced, without alpha chain pairing. Expanded TRB clones identified before ART initiation dominated the repertoire at all time points, although this dominance fluctuated and declined in many PLHIV after ART.

Participants were included only if at least one PBMC sample before ART initiation and at least two post-ART samples were available. Every participant with HIV received treatment in the United States of America. Before DNA extraction, cryopreserved samples of roughly 0.85-10 million PBMC were thawed and washed. At the time of the earliest PBMC sample, participants with HIV were aged between roughly 20 and 60 years. PBMC samples were contributed by each participant from 1-4 timepoints before ART initiation and 2-8 timepoints after ART initiation, with a median of 7 samples. Serial HIV viral load, CD4+ T-cell count, ART history and demographic data were obtained for every participant. A Qiagen kit on a QIAcube was used to extract genomic DNA from unsorted PBMC, with samples processed in batches of 12. As encoded in the germline V gene (reference sequence), CDR1 is GTSNPN while CDR2 is SVGIG. The CDR3 spans 14 residues, from the cysteine through the phenylalanine. The DNA shown is the 42-base CDR3, in frame from base 1. V is cut by 5 bases and J by 0 bases, and the space between the germline ends is 13 bases.

The chain employs TRBV30 and TRBJ1-1; the D gene cannot be resolved reliably. Sequencing used unsorted PBMCs, obtained 2.2 years after starting antiretroviral therapy. This TCR was sampled from a man between 18 and 35 years old with HIV. The CDR3: CAWPYPALNTEAFF. The nucleotides are TGTGCCTGGCCATACCCTGCCTTGAACACTGAAGCTTTCTTT. Joined to the reference TRBV30 and TRBJ1-1 proteins, this CDR3 gives the full variable domain: SQTIHQWPATLVQPVGSPLSLECTVEGTSNPNLYWYRQAAGRGLQLLFYSVGIGQISSEVPQNLSASRPQDRQFILSSKKLLLSDSGFYLCAWPYPALNTEAFFGQGTRLTVV.